The subject of this entry is one TCR beta chain. This clonotype has a count of ten or more. No antigen is known for it. No qualities accompany the bases; no much larger clone lies one base away. The entry originates in a study of CD8+CD57+ T cells in acquired aplastic anemia listed by TCRdb under 2018. With respect to the entire study: DNA extracted from sorted CD4+ and CD8+ cells had a mean of about 3 ug, with a range of roughly 0.17 to 27.4 ug. CD8+CD57+ expansion was defined as frequency above the mean frequency observed in healthy subjects. The research as a whole found: Patients and healthy controls showed no significant difference in CD8+ Simpson's diversity (P=0.060). Roughly 30 CD8+ CDR3 sequences were shared between patients and controls but appeared highly expressed in patients and within their immunodominant clones.

Between the V and J ends, shortened by 6 bases and 1 base respectively, the junction contains 17 bases. The CDR3 has 15 amino acids, counting the end cysteine and phenylalanine. This entry keeps only the CDR3 DNA: 45 bases, framed from base 1. From the germline V gene (reference sequence), CDR1 is DFQATT and CDR2 is SNEGSKA. Genomic DNA was used as template for profiling of TCR beta VDJ combinations and CDR3 sequences. An Illumina HiSeq 2000 was the platform used for TCR repertoire sequencing. The source study handled its data this way. TRBV/TRBJ rearrangement plots, CDR3 size and DJ length profiles, and Simpson's diversity index were used to assess repertoires. The most abundant DNA sequence in the deep sequencing data was defined as the immunodominant clone. CDR3 amino acid sequences were screened for sharing across subjects and compared with published repertoires and the VDJdb database. The public reads were reanalyzed by TCRdb: fastp trimming at Q25, MiXCR alignment, in-frame beta chains only. Each record represents a unique CDR3 protein, reported with the most common genes and DNA among its rows. Clone size and V and J calls follow TCRdb, not the original study. A total of 130,000 or so distinct CDR3 sequences appear in this sample, about two fifths of them only once. Over 2% of the sample goes to the ten largest clones.

Expansion of CD8+CD57+ cells had been shown by flow cytometry in the patients chosen for sequencing. All patients had severe acquired aplastic anemia diagnosed by International Study of Aplastic Anemia and Agranulocytosis and Camitta criteria. At the time blood was sampled, none of the patients had received any therapy. In the study, sorted CD4+ and CD8+ blood T cells from patients with severe aplastic anemia and from healthy subjects underwent deep sequencing of TCR repertoires. Patients were enrolled in the USA under clinicaltrials.gov protocols 00001620, 01623167, 00001397, 00071045, 00081523 and 00961064. Ficoll-Paque density gradient centrifugation was used to isolate peripheral blood mononuclear cells. Before DNA extraction, CD4+ and CD8+ T cells were sorted with FACS or magnetic beads.

This clonotype was obtained from a human donor with aplastic anemia. This chain is built from TRBV20-1 and TRBJ2-3; the D segment could be TRBD2, given 5 matching bases. The material sequenced was sorted CD4+, CD8+, or CD8+CD57+ T cells (not recorded which) from PBMCs. The bases are TGCAGTGCACCCGATCCCCGGGGTGGCACAGATACGCAGTATTTT. This sequence encodes CSAPDPRGGTDTQYF.